This T cell receptor beta chain was identified in a study of beta chain features in type 1 diabetes. Isolated RNA was reverse transcribed in full, so expressed TCRB transcripts were sequenced. TCRdb's table, derived via immunoSEQ multiplex PCR, lists solely in-frame clones and lacks some. Of 900,000 or so clones in the sample, 15% to 20% were seen once. On this clone: Its antigen is undetermined.

CD45RO/CCR7/CD25/CD127/CD95/CD27 staining was used to isolate CD4+ naive, central memory, regulatory and stem cell-like memory cells by sorting. Study-wide findings and caveats: For patients, the naive, central memory and Treg TCRB repertoires appeared more alike than for healthy donors. Type 1 diabetes patients showed a moderate but significant shortening of TCRB CDR3s in all four CD4+ subsets.

The origin of this receptor is a woman under 30 in good health. Sequencing was done on a sample of naive CD4+ T cells from blood.

The CDR3 DNA is TGTGCCAGCAGCGCCGATAGGGGTGGGTCCTACGAGCAGTACTTC. Residues: CASSADRGGSYEQYF. The rearrangement joins TRBV7-6 to TRBJ2-7, with a possible D match to TRBD1 (5 bases). CDR1 is SGHVS, CDR2 FNYEAQ, per germline. The CDR3 covers 15 residues. V was clipped by 5 bases and J by 1 base, with 15 bases between them.